This TCR beta chain was sequenced in a study of T-cell reconstitution after alpha-beta-depleted transplantation in children. As concerns this clonotype: What it recognizes is unknown.

Unique molecular identifiers featured in how the TCRbeta library was prepared. TCRdb reprocessed the PCR reads via MiXCR and lists one record per CDR3 protein. Counted here are some 100,000 distinct CDR3 sequences, about a quarter occurring once; the ten biggest clones make up over 20%. General study findings and limits: Expanded graft clones numbering several hundred reportedly gave rise to alpha-beta T cells about two months after transplant. Some patients showed high day-60 TCRbeta diversity, which derived from surviving recipient T cells and thymic progenitors.

CDR1 MNHNS and CDR2 SASEGT come from the germline V gene. CDR3 length: 15 residues. V lost 5 bases, J lost 15 bases, and 11 bases stayed unmatched. The sequencing here drew on PBMCs, taken before TCRalphabeta/CD19-depleted stem cell transplant. The chain employs TRBV6-1 and TRBJ1-6; the match to TRBD1 covers 12 bases. The TCR was taken from a boy aged 2-9 years with acute lymphoblastic leukemia, due to receive a stem cell transplant. The CDR3 bases are TGTGCCAGCAGTAGGAAGGGACAGGGGGCGTATGGCCTCCACTTT. It codes for CASSRKGQGAYGLHF.